This T cell receptor beta chain was sequenced in a study of shared clonotypes between healthy human individuals. Study observations and caveats: Non-shared clonotypes displayed generation probabilities falling below those of clonotypes present in all four donors. Naive subsets, compared against memory subsets, generally had larger estimated richness values.

Per the germline V gene, CDR1 is SGHRS and CDR2 is YFSETQ. There are 17 residues in the CDR3. J was trimmed by 6 bases and V by 4 bases; bases with no gene match: 15. Generated by immunoSEQ multiplex PCR, the TCRdb table keeps only in-frame clones and is missing some. Among around 2.5 million clones listed, 93% were seen once. The authors divided CD4+ cells into CD45RA+ naive and CD45RA-negative memory subsets. On this clone: What it recognizes is unknown.

The V call is TRBV5-1, the J call TRBJ1-1, with 10 bases identical to TRBD1. Sequencing was done on a sample of naive CD4+ T cells from PBMCs. Noted subset: CD45RA+ positively selected. The origin of this receptor is a young man in good health. Some clones in this sample may be carry-over from other donors' samples. CDR3 coding DNA: TGCGCCAGCAGCAACCAGCCCGGGACAGGGGCTTCGGCTGAAGCTTTCTTT. Amino acid sequence: CASSNQPGTGASAEAFF. Drawing the rest from reference TRBV5-1 and TRBJ1-1, the complete variable domain is KAGVTQTPRYLIKTRGQQVTLSCSPISGHRSVSWYQQTPGQGLQFLFEYFSETQRNKGNFPGRFSGRQFSNSRSEMNVSTLELGDSALYLCASSNQPGTGASAEAFFGQGTRLTVV.